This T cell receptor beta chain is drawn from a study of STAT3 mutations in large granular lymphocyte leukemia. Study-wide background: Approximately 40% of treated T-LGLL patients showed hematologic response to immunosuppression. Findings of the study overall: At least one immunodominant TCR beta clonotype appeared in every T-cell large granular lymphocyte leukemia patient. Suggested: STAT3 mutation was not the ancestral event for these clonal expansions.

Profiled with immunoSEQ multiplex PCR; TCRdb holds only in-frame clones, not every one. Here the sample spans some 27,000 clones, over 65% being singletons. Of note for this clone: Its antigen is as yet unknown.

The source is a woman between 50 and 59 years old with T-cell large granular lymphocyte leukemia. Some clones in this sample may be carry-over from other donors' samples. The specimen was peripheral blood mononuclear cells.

CDR3 DNA sequence: TGCAGCGTTGGGGGGACAAGTATTAATGAAAAACTGTTTTTT. This codes for CSVGGTSINEKLFF. The chain couples TRBV29-1 to TRBJ1-4, with a possible D match to TRBD1 (6 bases). CDR1 is SQVTM, CDR2 ANQGSEA, per germline. This CDR3 has 14 amino acids. The V end was cut by 4 bases, the J end by 4 bases, with 13 bases between. Complete variable domain (other parts from reference TRBV29-1 and TRBJ1-4): SAVISQKPSRDICQRGTSLTIQCQVDSQVTMMFWYRQQPGQSLTLIATANQGSEATYESGFVIDKFPISRPNLTFSTLTVSNMSPEDSSIYLCSVGGTSINEKLFFGSGTQLSVL.